These T cell receptor beta chains were read from a single sample in a study of metastatic and nonmetastatic thyroid tumors. TCRdb used MiXCR to call clones anew from the PCR reads. The table lists some 7,800 clones, 31% of them singletons. Sequencing was performed on tumor tissue. These receptors were collected from a female donor with papillary thyroid cancer or a benign thyroid nodule (not recorded which). Some clones in this sample may be carry-over from other donors' samples. Each CDR3 is given without its conserved first and last residue. The order of the fields is D gene, J gene, V gene, CDR3 protein. The D gene is left open where the match is weak.

TRBD1 | TRBJ1-1 | TRBV28 | ASSWGTGYYTEAF
TRBD2 | TRBJ2-1 | TRBV13 | ASSPRLSVAGEDEQF
- | TRBJ1-2 | TRBV12-3/TRBV12-4 | ASSLATNYGYT
- | TRBJ1-5 | TRBV19 | ASSTPVHQPQH
- | TRBJ1-6 | TRBV2 | ASSVMGVGDSPLH
- | TRBJ2-7 | TRBV6-2/TRBV6-3 | ASSWSGISYEQY
- | TRBJ2-1 | TRBV19 | ASSIVGSYNEQF
- | TRBJ2-7 | TRBV29-1 | SVELPVSYEQY
- | TRBJ1-4 | TRBV6-2/TRBV6-3 | ASSYALSEKLF
TRBD2 | TRBJ2-7 | TRBV6-4 | ASSPLGGYEQY
TRBD1 | TRBJ2-7 | TRBV12-3/TRBV12-4 | ASSSSPGQLAYEQY
- | TRBJ1-5 | TRBV29-1 | SVAANNNQPQH
TRBD1 | TRBJ2-1 | TRBV28 | ASSPTPGTGQF
- | TRBJ2-1 | TRBV7-9 | ASSSGTLASSYNEQF
TRBD2 | TRBJ2-1 | TRBV12-5 | ASGSGGTINEQF
- | TRBJ2-1 | TRBV24-1 | ATSDFEYIYLNDNEQF
- | TRBJ2-1 | TRBV6-5 | ASSLAGDEQF
- | TRBJ1-1 | TRBV7-2 | ASSLALGSNTEAF
- | TRBJ2-3 | TRBV12-3/TRBV12-4 | ASSFSRDTQY
- | TRBJ2-3 | TRBV5-1 | ASSLGADTQY
TRBD1 | TRBJ2-2 | TRBV7-7 | ASSLRQGTGELF
TRBD1 | TRBJ1-2 | TRBV6-1 | ASSQILTGSYGYT
- | TRBJ2-7 | TRBV6-1 | ASSYARGHEQY
- | TRBJ1-5 | TRBV6-1 | ASSRWQGDQPQH
- | TRBJ2-3 | TRBV20-1 | SARSGLSTDTQY
- | TRBJ1-1 | TRBV2 | ASSEGGIWEAF
- | TRBJ1-6 | TRBV9 | ASSVAGANSPLH
TRBD2 | TRBJ2-5 | TRBV13 | ASSLGLLEETSGKTQY
TRBD1 | TRBJ2-2 | TRBV20-1 | SATGQGADTGELF
- | TRBJ2-1 | TRBV2 | ASQKVGSGSSYNEQF
TRBD1 | TRBJ2-6 | TRBV5-1 | ASSLQGALAGANVLT
- | TRBJ2-7 | TRBV27 | ASSNQGMAYEQY
- | TRBJ2-6 | TRBV5-1 | ASSLAGASSGANVLT
TRBD2 | TRBJ2-1 | TRBV27 | ASSAPTSASYNEKF